The T cell receptor beta chain described here comes from a study of blood T cells in healthy people across ages. The authors ran a second PCR of 7 to 11 cycles using a sample-barcoded 5' primer and a J-beta primer mix. TCRdb ran MiXCR on the 5' RACE reads and lists one entry per CDR3 protein. The sample holds about 1.5 million distinct CDR3 sequences, approximately 42% seen once. The ends were cut back, 3 bases at V and 5 bases at J, with 6 bases in the middle. This CDR3 spans 12 amino acids. Per the germline V gene, CDR1 is SGHDT and CDR2 is YYEEEE. Sequenced: blood. The chain couples TRBV5-6 to TRBJ2-1; D not certain. The sequence was obtained from a woman aged 18-30 years in good health. The CDR3 is CASSSFHNEQFF. The CDR3 nucleotides read TGTGCCAGCAGCTCCTTCCACAATGAGCAGTTCTTC.